Below, 31 T cell receptor beta chains from the same sample are listed, as sequenced in a study of CD8+ T cells in alopecia areata. Treatment reported: oral pan-JAK inhibitor, 5-10 mg twice daily. Following extraction, RNA underwent reverse transcription to cDNA, which served as the sequencing template. Profiled with immunoSEQ multiplex PCR; TCRdb holds only in-frame clones, not every one. The table records about 220,000 clones, roughly 56% of them present only once. The material sequenced was CD4+ T cells sorted from blood, taken at week 4, from a patient treated with tofacitinib. Receptor source: a human donor with alopecia areata.

The chain has TRBV7-2 and TRBJ2-3; 8 bases match TRBD2. J lost 0 bases, V lost 3 bases, and 2 bases had no gene match. The CDR3 has 15 amino acids. CDR1 and CDR2 from the germline V gene are SGHTA and FQGNSA. CDR3 protein: CASSLSGSSTDTQYF. CDR3 nucleotides: TGTGCCAGCAGCTTGAGCGGGAGTAGCACAGATACGCAGTATTTT.

The rearrangement links TRBV10-2 to TRBJ1-1; D possibly corresponds to TRBD1 (5 bases). CDR3 length: 16 residues. Germline V CDR1 and CDR2: WSHSY, SAAADI. V was trimmed by 8 bases and J by 0 bases, leaving 19 bases between them. CDR3 bases: TGCGCCAGCCGACCGGGCGGGGGTGCGGTGAACACTGAAGCTTTCTTT. Protein sequence: CASRPGGGAVNTEAFF.

The chain combines TRBV5-1 with TRBJ2-3; 9 bases are shared with TRBD2. Trimming cost V 4 bases and J 1 base; bases outside gene matches: 4. CDR3 length: 15 residues. Germline CDR1 SGHRS, CDR2 YFSETQ. For the CDR3, the DNA is TGCGCCAGCAGCCTAAGACTAGCGGGCACAGATACGCAGTATTTT. This sequence encodes CASSLRLAGTDTQYF.

The chain employs TRBV19 and TRBJ2-5, with 7 bases that match TRBD2. Germline CDR1 reads LNHDA; CDR2 reads SQIVND (reference sequence). The CDR3 spans 14 residues. V dropped 4 bases and J dropped 5; count of bases not matched to a gene: 7. The CDR3 DNA reads TGTGCCAGTAGTACAGGGCGGGAGTGGGAGACCCAGTACTTC. As protein: CASSTGREWETQYF. The full variable domain, rest sourced from reference TRBV19 and TRBJ2-5, is DGGITQSPKYLFRKEGQNVTLSCEQNLNHDAMYWYRQDPGQGLRLIYYSQIVNDFQKGDIAEGYSVSREKKESFPLTVTSAQKNPTAFYLCASSTGREWETQYFGPGTRLLVL.

The CDR3 loop is CASKPGTANTGELFF. For the CDR3, the DNA is TGTGCCAGCAAGCCCGGGACTGCCAACACCGGGGAGCTGTTTTTT. The chain is built from TRBV6-5 and TRBJ2-2, with D possibly being TRBD2 (6 bases). Germline V lookup: CDR1 MNHEY, CDR2 SVGAGI. The CDR3 is made up of 15 amino acids. The V end lost 7 bases, the J end lost 2 bases, and 14 bases lay between the germline ends.

V is TRBV6-1 and J is TRBJ1-5; D ambiguous. This CDR3 has 16 amino acids. V was clipped by 0 bases and J by 4 bases, with 13 bases between them. Germline V gene sequence: CDR1 MNHNS, CDR2 SASEGT. The DNA of the CDR3 is TGTGCCAGCAGTGAAGCTAGGGCTTCCCTTAATCAGCCCCAGCATTTT. It yields the protein CASSEARASLNQPQHF.

The chain has TRBV5-1 and TRBJ2-5; D is unresolved. CDR1 is SGHRS, CDR2 YFSETQ, per germline. The CDR3 is 16 residues long. The V end was cut by 4 bases, the J end by 0 bases, with 16 bases between. The CDR3 DNA is TGCGCCAGCAGCGAAGGACCGACGAGGTACCAAGAGACCCAGTACTTC. Translating it yields CASSEGPTRYQETQYF.

The CDR3 nucleotides read TGTGCCAGCAGCTTAGAGCTCGGCCACACAGATACGCAGTATTTT. This sequence encodes CASSLELGHTDTQYF. The V call is TRBV7-2, the J call TRBJ2-3; D gene unclear. CDR1 is SGHTA and CDR2 is FQGNSA in the germline V gene. CDR3 length: 15 amino acids. Trimming shortened V by 1 base and J by 2 bases, and 10 bases separated the two germline ends. Full variable domain (remainder filled in from reference TRBV7-2 and TRBJ2-3): GAGVSQSPSNKVTEKGKDVELRCDPISGHTALYWYRQSLGQGLEFLIYFQGNSAPDKSGLPSDRFSAERTGGSVSTLTIQRTQQEDSAVYLCASSLELGHTDTQYFGPGTRLTVL.

This clone is a singleton in its sample. The chain employs TRBV7-2 and TRBJ2-3; tentative D call: TRBD1 (6 bases). Germline V gene sequence: CDR1 SGHTA, CDR2 FQGNSA. The V gene lost 4 bases and the J gene lost 2 bases, with 10 bases spanning the gap. The length of the CDR3 is 14 residues. The CDR3 nucleotides are TGTGCCAGCAGCTCACAGGGCTACACAGATACGCAGTATTTT. Translating it yields CASSSQGYTDTQYF.

V and J are TRBV25-1 and TRBJ1-3; D call uncertain. Trimming took off 4 bases at V and 4 bases at J, with 14 bases between the two ends. The V gene's germline CDR1 is MGHDK and CDR2 SYGVNS. CDR3 size: 15 residues. The CDR3 DNA reads TGTGCCAGCAGTGCACCAGGACTAGGCGGAAACACCATATATTTT. It encodes CASSAPGLGGNTIYF.

The chain recombines TRBV13 with TRBJ2-1; D may be TRBD2 (7 bases). Trimming removed 1 base from V and 6 bases from J, with 16 bases in between. Germline-derived CDR1 and CDR2 are PRHDT and FYEKMQ (reference sequence). The CDR3 has 16 residues. The CDR3 nucleotides are TGTGCCAGCAGCTTAGCTGCGGGGGCGAGAGTCAATGAGCAGTTCTTC. Its translation: CASSLAAGARVNEQFF.

The rearrangement uses TRBV7-2 and TRBJ2-7; no definite D call. Germline V gives CDR1 SGHTA, CDR2 FQGNSA. The CDR3 is 15 residues long. V shed 2 bases and J shed 2 bases, with 13 bases lying between them. CDR3 in amino acids: CASSLFRDPAYEQYF. CDR3 coding DNA: TGTGCCAGCAGCTTATTTCGAGACCCGGCCTACGAGCAGTACTTC.

The chain couples TRBV18 to TRBJ1-5; 8 bases align to TRBD1. V trimming: 0 bases; J trimming: 2 bases; junction bases outside the gene matches: 0. From germline, CDR1 is KGHSH and CDR2 LQKENI. This CDR3 contains 15 residues. The CDR3 sequence is CASSPPGQGNQPQHF. The CDR3 bases are TGTGCCAGCTCACCACCGGGACAGGGCAATCAGCCCCAGCATTTT.

The table lists this clone with a count of one. Other DNA sequences from this sample encode an identical CDR3 as well. This sequence joins TRBV29-1 and TRBJ2-5; 8 bases line up with TRBD1. The length of the CDR3 is 13 residues. V gave up 4 bases and J gave up 4 bases; unmatched junction bases: 5. From germline, CDR1 is SQVTM and CDR2 ANQGSEA. For the CDR3, the DNA is TGCAGCGTTGCGCAGGGGGCCGGAGAGACCCAGTACTTC. It is translated as CSVAQGAGETQYF.

The chain joins TRBV6-1 to TRBJ1-2; a possible D gene is TRBD1 (5 bases). V lost 2 bases and J lost 2, with 12 bases in between. The CDR3 has 15 residues. Per the germline V gene, CDR1 is MNHNS and CDR2 is SASEGT. CDR3 region: CASSESWGVNYGYTF. The CDR3, as DNA: TGTGCCAGCAGTGAATCATGGGGCGTGAACTATGGCTACACCTTC.

This chain connects TRBV7-2 to TRBJ1-2; TRBD1 aligns across 12 bases. This CDR3 contains 17 residues. Germline-derived CDR1 and CDR2 are SGHTA and FQGNSA. Losses at the gene ends were 5 bases for V and 4 bases for J; bases not matched to a gene: 11. DNA for the CDR3: TGTGCCAGCAGCCCACGGACCGGGACAGGGGGCATCTATGGCTACACCTTC. It specifies CASSPRTGTGGIYGYTF.

The chain employs TRBV29-1 and TRBJ1-1; D is possibly TRBD1 (5 bases). CDR1 and CDR2 from the germline V gene are SQVTM and ANQGSEA. The CDR3 loop spans 14 amino acids. Trimming took 4 bases from V and 0 from J, leaving 12 bases between them. CDR3 in amino acids: CSVVGPGMNTEAFF. The CDR3 DNA reads TGCAGCGTTGTGGGGCCGGGGATGAACACTGAAGCTTTCTTT.

This clone came up once. The chain uses TRBV6-6 and TRBJ1-2, with a tentative D call TRBD1 (6 bases). The germline V gene has CDR1 MNHNY and CDR2 SVGAGI (reference sequence). The CDR3 totals 13 residues. Trimming left V 6 bases short and J 4 bases short, with 12 bases between. CDR3 in amino acids: CASSPKDSYGYTF. The CDR3 DNA reads as TGTGCCAGCAGCCCCAAGGACAGCTATGGCTACACCTTC.

In this sample, this clone turned up a few times. The rearrangement joins TRBV30 to TRBJ1-5; D is uncertain. V lost 4 bases, J lost 0 bases, and 7 bases lay in between. Germline V gene sequence: CDR1 GTSNPN, CDR2 SVGIG (reference sequence). The length of the CDR3 is 13 residues. The CDR3 is CAWTAGSNQPQHF. CDR3 DNA sequence: TGTGCCTGGACGGCGGGTAGCAATCAGCCCCAGCATTTT.

The V and J genes are TRBV7-9 and TRBJ2-7; 7 bases line up with TRBD2. In germline, CDR1 is SEHNR, CDR2 FQNEAQ (reference sequence). V shed 3 bases, J shed 7 bases, and the junction held 9 bases outside the gene matches. This CDR3 region has 14 residues. The CDR3 DNA reads TGTGCCAGCAGCTTGACTAGCCCAGGAGGGGAGCAGTACTTC. Residues: CASSLTSPGGEQYF.

As to this clone: Other DNA sequences in the same sample also yield this CDR3. This rearrangement joins TRBV9 to TRBJ1-1, with D hard to call. The germline V gene has CDR1 SGDLS and CDR2 YYNGEE. CDR3 size: 13 residues. Trimming left V 0 bases short and J 3 bases short, with 6 bases between. CDR3 in amino acids: CASSVERDTEAFF. Here the CDR3 DNA reads TGTGCCAGCAGCGTAGAGAGAGACACTGAAGCTTTCTTT.

The chain uses TRBV5-1 and TRBJ2-7; D not resolved. The V gene lost 4 bases and the J gene lost 3 bases, with 17 bases spanning the gap. Per the germline V gene, CDR1 is SGHRS and CDR2 is YFSETQ. The CDR3 extends over 15 amino acids. CDR3 nucleotide sequence: TGCGCCAGCAGCCCGGAACGACATATTAGCTACGAGCAGTACTTC. This sequence encodes CASSPERHISYEQYF.

In this sample, this clone turned up a few times. The rearrangement uses TRBV6-1 and TRBJ2-1; D is unresolved. V was clipped by 3 bases and J by 9 bases, with 6 bases between them. Germline lookup yields CDR1 MNHNS and CDR2 SASEGT. The CDR3 length is 11 residues. The CDR3, as DNA: TGTGCCAGCAGTGACCCCGGTGAGCAGTTCTTC. Residues: CASSDPGEQFF.

The chain uses TRBV10-3 and TRBJ2-2; tentatively, D is TRBD1 (6 bases). V lost 4 bases and J 4 bases, leaving 16 bases between the germline ends. The CDR3 has 16 amino acids. Per germline, CDR1 ENHRY and CDR2 SYGVKD. CDR3 amino acids: CAISGTGRLGTGELFF. The CDR3 nucleotides are TGTGCCATCAGTGGAACAGGGCGGCTTGGCACCGGGGAGCTGTTTTTT.

This clone is a singleton in its sample. The J gene is TRBJ1-1, the V gene TRBV30; the D gene is possibly TRBD1 (5 bases). The CDR3 has 16 amino acids. The V and J ends lost 2 bases and 2 bases respectively, with 18 bases between them. Germline V gives CDR1 GTSNPN, CDR2 SVGIG (reference sequence). CDR3 bases: TGTGCCTGGAGTCCCACAAACGGGGCAGGCAACACTGAAGCTTTCTTT. Encoded protein: CAWSPTNGAGNTEAFF.

This clone was counted between two and nine times. The rearrangement uses TRBV10-3 and TRBJ1-2; D is unclear. V was clipped by 8 bases and J by 2 bases, with 6 bases between them. The CDR3 is 11 amino acids. From germline, CDR1 is ENHRY and CDR2 SYGVKD. CDR3 amino acids: CAIGDNYGYTF. The DNA of the CDR3 is TGTGCCATCGGCGACAACTATGGCTACACCTTC.

In its sample, this clone was seen a few times. The chain joins TRBV6-5 to TRBJ1-2; a possible D gene is TRBD1 (6 bases). The CDR3 sequence is 15 residues long. Trimming took off 7 bases at V and 0 bases at J, with 15 bases between the two ends. CDR1 and CDR2 from the germline V gene are MNHEY and SVGAGI. The CDR3 DNA sequence: TGTGCCAGCACCTCTGGGGGACACACTAACTATGGCTACACCTTC. As protein: CASTSGGHTNYGYTF.

In DNA form, the CDR3 reads TGCGCCAGCAGTGGCCGGGGAACCTTGAACACCGGGGAGCTGTTTTTT. This encodes CASSGRGTLNTGELFF. This chain joins TRBV5-1 and TRBJ2-2, with a tentative D call TRBD2 (5 bases). This CDR3 spans 16 amino acids. Germline V gene sequence: CDR1 SGHRS, CDR2 YFSETQ. V was shortened by 5 bases and J by 1 base, with 15 bases between the two germline ends.

This clone was seen a handful of times. This chain joins TRBV7-3 and TRBJ2-1, with TRBD1 matching 8 bases. Germline V gene lookup returns CDR1 SGHTA and CDR2 FQGTGA. This CDR3 has 15 amino acids. The trim removed 5 bases at V and 2 bases at J, leaving 5 bases unmatched. The CDR3 here is CASSPDRDTYNEQFF. The CDR3 bases are TGTGCCAGCAGCCCGGACAGGGATACCTACAATGAGCAGTTCTTC.

The J gene is TRBJ2-1, the V gene TRBV30; no clear D. This CDR3 contains 10 residues. The germline V gene encodes CDR1 GTSNPN and CDR2 SVGIG (reference sequence). Trimming pared 7 bases from V and 6 bases from J, leaving 7 bases between. This CDR3 is CALGVNEQFF. In DNA form, the CDR3 reads TGTGCCTTAGGTGTCAATGAGCAGTTCTTC.

The chain couples TRBV5-1 to TRBJ1-3, with D uncertain. The CDR3 contains 14 residues. Trimming shortened V by 7 bases and J by 0 bases, and 11 bases separated the two germline ends. Germline CDR1 SGHRS, CDR2 YFSETQ. Written as DNA, the CDR3 is TGCGCCAGCCGCGAGGCCAGCTCTGGAAACACCATATATTTT. Its protein is CASREASSGNTIYF.